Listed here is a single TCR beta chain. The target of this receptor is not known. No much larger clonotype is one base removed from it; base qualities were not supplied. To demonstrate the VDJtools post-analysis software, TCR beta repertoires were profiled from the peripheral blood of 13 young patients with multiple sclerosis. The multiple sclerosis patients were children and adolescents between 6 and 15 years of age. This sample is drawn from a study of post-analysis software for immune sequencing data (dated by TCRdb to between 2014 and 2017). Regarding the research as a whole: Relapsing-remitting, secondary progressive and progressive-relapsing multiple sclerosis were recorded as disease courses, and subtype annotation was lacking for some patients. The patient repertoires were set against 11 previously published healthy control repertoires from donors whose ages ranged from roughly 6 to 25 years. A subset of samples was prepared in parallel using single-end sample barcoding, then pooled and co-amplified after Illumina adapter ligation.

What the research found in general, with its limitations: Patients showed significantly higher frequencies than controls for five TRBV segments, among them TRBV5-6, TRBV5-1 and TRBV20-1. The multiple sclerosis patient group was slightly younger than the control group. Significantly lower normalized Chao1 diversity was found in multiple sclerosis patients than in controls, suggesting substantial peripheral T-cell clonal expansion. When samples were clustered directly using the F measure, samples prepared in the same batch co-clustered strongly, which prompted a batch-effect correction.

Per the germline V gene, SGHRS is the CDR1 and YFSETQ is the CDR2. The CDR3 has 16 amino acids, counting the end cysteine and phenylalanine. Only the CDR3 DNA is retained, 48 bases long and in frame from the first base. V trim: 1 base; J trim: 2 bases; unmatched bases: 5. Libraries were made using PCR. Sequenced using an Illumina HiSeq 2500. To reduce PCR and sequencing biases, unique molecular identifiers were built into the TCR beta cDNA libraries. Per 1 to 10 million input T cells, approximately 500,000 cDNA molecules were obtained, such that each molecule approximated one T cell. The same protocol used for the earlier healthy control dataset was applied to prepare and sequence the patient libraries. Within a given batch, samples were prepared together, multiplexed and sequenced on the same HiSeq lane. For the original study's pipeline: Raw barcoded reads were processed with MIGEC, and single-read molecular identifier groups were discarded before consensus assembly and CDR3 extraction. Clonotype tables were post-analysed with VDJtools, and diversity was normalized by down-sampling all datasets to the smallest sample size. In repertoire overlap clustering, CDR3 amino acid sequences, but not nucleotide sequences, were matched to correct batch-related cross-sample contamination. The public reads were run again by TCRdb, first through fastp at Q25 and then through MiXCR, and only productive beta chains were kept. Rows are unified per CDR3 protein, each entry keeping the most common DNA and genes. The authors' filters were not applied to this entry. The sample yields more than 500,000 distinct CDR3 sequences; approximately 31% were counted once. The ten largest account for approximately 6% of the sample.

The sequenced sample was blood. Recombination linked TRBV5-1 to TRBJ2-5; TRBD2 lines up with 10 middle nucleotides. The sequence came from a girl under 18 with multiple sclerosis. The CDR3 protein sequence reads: CASSLKAGGRQETQYF. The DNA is TGCGCCAGCAGCTTGAAAGCGGGGGGGAGGCAAGAGACCCAGTACTTC.